These T cell receptor beta chains were read from a single sample in a study of blood T cell repertoires in COVID-19. Profiled with immunoSEQ multiplex PCR; TCRdb holds only in-frame clones, not every one. The data contain under 140,000 clones, around four fifths of them singletons. The sample was peripheral blood. The receptor set was obtained from a woman aged 55 to 70 with acute or convalescent COVID-19. Both conserved end residues are part of each CDR3. D genes are given only for firm matches. Rows give clone size only sometimes, using once, few, many, or a class for an expanded clone.

TRBJ2-7 . few TRBV19 TGTGCCAGTAGGAACGGGATGGCCGAGCAGTACTTC CASRNGMAEQYF
TRBJ1-2 TRBD1 . TRBV10-3 TGTGCCATCAGTGCTGGGGGACAGGGGGCTTATGGCTATGGCTACACCTTC CAISAGGQGAYGYGYTF
TRBJ2-2 . . TRBV7-3 TGTGCCAGCAGCTTACACGGGGCGAACACCGGGGAGCTGTTTTTT CASSLHGANTGELFF
TRBJ1-2 . once TRBV4-3 TGCGCCAGCAGCCAAGAACAGGGTCCTAACTATGGCTACACCTTC CASSQEQGPNYGYTF
TRBJ2-5 . few TRBV7-9 TGTGCCAGCTCCACTGGCTACCAAGAGACCCAGTACTTC CASSTGYQETQYF
TRBJ2-3 . once TRBV27 TGTGCCACGAGGTCGGTGCGGTTAGATACGCAGTATTTT CATRSVRLDTQYF
TRBJ1-6 TRBD1 . TRBV4-3 TGCGCCAGCAGCCGCAGCCGGGACAGTAATTCACCCCCCCACTTT CASSRSRDSNSPPHF
TRBJ1-6 . . TRBV2 TGTGCCAGCAATACCGGCGGGGGAGGAAATTCACCCCTCCACTTT CASNTGGGGNSPLHF
TRBJ1-2 TRBD1 few TRBV27 TGTGCCAGCAGTTTGGGACAGGATCTGGATGGCTACACCTTC CASSLGQDLDGYTF
TRBJ2-7 . . TRBV19 TGTGCCAGTAGTATATGGTCAGACCGTCGGGATGAGCAGTACTTC CASSIWSDRRDEQYF
TRBJ2-3 . . TRBV10-3 TGTGCCATTAGGTCAGGGGCAAAAGATACGCAGTATTTT CAIRSGAKDTQYF
TRBJ1-5 TRBD1 . TRBV15 TGTGCCACCAGCAGAGATCCAGGGGGAGGTCAGCCCCAGCATTTT CATSRDPGGGQPQHF